The 20 T cell receptor beta chains in this list originate from one sample, sequenced in a study of CD8 T cells in ankylosing spondylitis. TCRdb re-called the 5' RACE reads with MiXCR, one entry per CDR3 protein. The sample lists 350,000 or so distinct CDR3 sequences, around 8% occurring once. Study results and limitations: Blood from ankylosing spondylitis patients appeared to carry a characteristic roughly 8-variant TCR beta motif.

Their cognate antigens are unknown. The sample taken for sequencing was blood, either unsorted or a sorted T cell fraction (not recorded which). These receptors all come from a male donor with ankylosing spondylitis.

This clonotype was observed many times. The V call is TRBV5-1, the J call TRBJ1-1, with TRBD1 identical over 7 bases. This CDR3 is built from 14 residues. Unmatched junction bases numbered 5, after V lost 4 bases and J lost 2 bases. Germline V CDR1 and CDR2: SGHRS, YFSETQ. CDR3 loop: CASSPGQPNTEAFF. CDR3 bases: TGCGCCAGCAGCCCGGGACAGCCCAACACTGAAGCTTTCTTT.

This chain uses TRBV29-1 with TRBJ2-3, with TRBD2 identical over 8 bases. The CDR3 consists of 16 residues. Germline V gives CDR1 SQVTM, CDR2 ANQGSEA. The V segment lost 7 bases and the J segment 2 bases; nucleotides outside the gene matches: 14. This chain's CDR3 is CSARGGRGAYTDTQYF. CDR3 nucleotide sequence: TGCAGCGCCCGGGGGGGAAGGGGGGCCTACACAGATACGCAGTATTTT.

This clonotype was observed a few times. This chain joins TRBV29-1 and TRBJ2-6, with D unclear. Germline CDR1 and CDR2: SQVTM and ANQGSEA. The CDR3 runs to 13 residues. The V and J ends lost 7 bases and 0 bases respectively, with 7 bases between them. CDR3 loop: CSGGPSGANVLTF. CDR3 bases: TGCAGCGGCGGTCCCTCTGGGGCCAACGTCCTGACTTTC.

The chain recombines TRBV20-1 with TRBJ2-7, with TRBD2 matching 14 bases. The CDR3 is 15 residues long. Germline assignment: CDR1 DFQATT and CDR2 SNEGSKA (reference sequence). With V trimmed by 6 bases and J by 3 bases, 7 bases remained unmatched. CDR3: CSAQAGTSGSYEQYF. The CDR3 DNA reads TGCAGTGCGCAAGCCGGGACTAGCGGGAGCTACGAGCAGTACTTC.

This clonotype showed up just a few times. This chain connects TRBV27 to TRBJ2-7, with 10 bases that match TRBD2. V shed 6 bases, J shed 5 bases, and the junction held 13 bases outside the gene matches. The germline V gene has CDR1 MNHEY and CDR2 SMNVEV (reference sequence). The CDR3 totals 16 residues. CDR3 nucleotides: TGTGCCAGCAGCAGAGAGCAGGGCAGCGGGAGGGACGAGCAGTACTTC. This translates into CASSREQGSGRDEQYF.

This clonotype was observed many times. This chain uses TRBV7-9 with TRBJ2-2; tentative D call: TRBD2 (6 bases). Germline V gene data show CDR1 as SEHNR and CDR2 as FQNEAQ (reference sequence). V was cut by 4 bases and J by 5 bases, with 14 bases left in between. CDR3 length: 15 amino acids. CDR3 residues: CASSWRERFTGELFF. CDR3 in DNA: TGTGCCAGCAGCTGGAGGGAAAGGTTTACCGGGGAGCTGTTTTTT. The complete variable domain, with remaining parts taken from reference TRBV7-9 and TRBJ2-2, reads DTGVSQNPRHKITKRGQNVTFRCDPISEHNRLYWYRQTLGQGPEFLTYFQNEAQLEKSRLLSDRFSAERPKGSFSTLEIQRTEQGDSAMYLCASSWRERFTGELFFGEGSRLTVL.

This clonotype was counted between two and nine times. The chain combines TRBV27 with TRBJ1-5; D perhaps matches TRBD1 (6 bases). The CDR3 length is 14 residues. Germline values: CDR1 MNHEY, CDR2 SMNVEV (reference sequence). Trimming shortened V by 4 bases and J by 7 bases, and 14 bases separated the two germline ends. The CDR3 nucleotides are TGTGCCAGCAGTTCCATTAGGGGGAGGCAGCCCCAGCATTTT. Translating gives CASSSIRGRQPQHF.

The chain employs TRBV10-3 and TRBJ1-5; no reliable D call. The CDR3 has 14 residues. CDR1 is ENHRY, CDR2 SYGVKD, per germline. Deletions cut 3 bases from V and 2 bases from J, with 8 bases between. CDR3: CAISERIGNQPQHF. The CDR3 DNA reads TGTGCCATCAGTGAAAGGATTGGCAATCAGCCCCAGCATTTT.

This clonotype occurred a few times. The chain carries TRBV5-1 and TRBJ1-2; D is uncertain. Germline-derived CDR1 and CDR2 are SGHRS and YFSETQ. This CDR3 has 11 residues. The V and J ends lost 3 bases and 8 bases respectively, with 8 bases between them. The CDR3 protein is CASSWGSGYTF. The DNA for the CDR3 is TGCGCCAGCAGCTGGGGAAGCGGCTACACCTTC.

The chain joins TRBV12-3 or TRBV12-4 to TRBJ2-7; D tentatively fits TRBD1 or TRBD2 (7 bases each). V was pared by 5 bases and J by 7 bases, with 15 bases between. This CDR3 region has 13 residues. CDR3 amino acids: CASSPGTAGEQYF. The CDR3 DNA is TGTGCCAGCAGTCCGGGGACAGCGGGGGAGCAGTACTTC.

The V gene is TRBV7-8, the J gene TRBJ2-1; D may correspond to TRBD1 or TRBD2 (6 bases each). The CDR3 covers 14 residues. Germline-derived CDR1 and CDR2 are SGHVS and FQNEAQ. V was cut by 2 bases and J by 8 bases, with 13 bases left in between. The CDR3 DNA reads TGTGCCAGCAGCTTATGGAGGGGGACCGATGAGCAGTTCTTC. It is translated as CASSLWRGTDEQFF.

This clonotype has just a few counts. The V call is TRBV6-2 or TRBV6-3, the J call TRBJ2-5, with 9 bases matching TRBD2. J gave up 1 base and V 2 bases, and 11 bases lay outside the gene matches. Germline lookup yields CDR1 MNHEY and CDR2 SVGEGT. The CDR3 is 18 amino acids. CDR3 coding DNA: TGTGCCAGCAGTTACCGCCGGGGGAGCGGGAGGTTCCAAGAGACCCAGTACTTC. It translates to CASSYRRGSGRFQETQYF.

V is TRBV5-1 and J is TRBJ2-1; the D call may be TRBD1 or TRBD2 (7 bases each). Germline CDR1 is SGHRS and CDR2 is YFSETQ. This CDR3 spans 15 amino acids. Trimming removed 4 bases from V and 5 bases from J, with 16 bases in between. This CDR3 reads CASSLFPGGDNEQFF. CDR3 coding DNA: TGCGCCAGCAGCCTTTTCCCAGGGGGGGACAATGAGCAGTTCTTC.

A few counts support this clonotype. The genes are TRBV19 and TRBJ1-5; weak D call: TRBD1 (5 bases). Germline CDR1 and CDR2: LNHDA and SQIVND (reference sequence). The CDR3 has 16 residues. Trimming took 1 base from V and 0 from J, leaving 10 bases between them. CDR3 bases: TGTGCCAGTAGTATAGGCAGGGTTTATAGCAATCAGCCCCAGCATTTT. Protein: CASSIGRVYSNQPQHF.

This clonotype was counted at least ten times. The gene calls are TRBV5-1 and TRBJ1-1; D is unresolved. Looked up from germline, CDR1 is SGHRS and CDR2 is YFSETQ. The V end was cut by 0 bases, the J end by 4 bases, with 7 bases between. The CDR3 extends over 13 amino acids. The CDR3 loop is CASSLGTRTEAFF. Written as DNA, the CDR3 is TGCGCCAGCAGCTTGGGCACCCGCACTGAAGCTTTCTTT. The full variable domain, with the rest looked up from reference TRBV5-1 and TRBJ1-1, is KAGVTQTPRYLIKTRGQQVTLSCSPISGHRSVSWYQQTPGQGLQFLFEYFSETQRNKGNFPGRFSGRQFSNSRSEMNVSTLELGDSALYLCASSLGTRTEAFFGQGTRLTVV.

This clonotype was detected many times. The V gene is TRBV12-3 or TRBV12-4, the J gene TRBJ2-4, with unresolved D. This CDR3 spans 15 amino acids. Trimming left V 3 bases short and J 0 bases short, with 9 bases between. CDR3 region: CASSFITVAKNIQYF. CDR3 nucleotides: TGTGCCAGCAGTTTTATCACGGTAGCCAAAAACATTCAGTACTTC.

This chain joins TRBV28 and TRBJ2-7, with TRBD2 as a possible D gene (6 bases). V lost 5 bases to trimming and J lost 6 bases, with 11 bases between them. The CDR3 has 12 residues. Per germline, CDR1 MDHEN and CDR2 SYDVKM. The CDR3 reads CASSPRGLEQYF. The CDR3 DNA follows: TGTGCCAGCAGTCCTAGGGGACTCGAGCAGTACTTC.

This clonotype came up many times. This sequence joins TRBV29-1 and TRBJ2-7, with a tentative D call TRBD1 (6 bases). Germline CDR1 reads SQVTM; CDR2 reads ANQGSEA. This CDR3 is built from 12 residues. Between the trimmed V and J ends, which lost 5 bases and 7 bases, there was a span of 15 bases. CDR3 bases: TGCAGCGTTAAGAGACAGGCTGGGGAGCAGTACTTC. Encoded protein: CSVKRQAGEQYF.

This clonotype showed up many times. The chain employs TRBV12-3 or TRBV12-4 and TRBJ2-1, with 9 nucleotides matching TRBD2. Unmatched junction bases numbered 8, after V lost 6 bases and J lost 8 bases. The CDR3 is 14 amino acids. As DNA, the CDR3 is TGTGCCAGCAGGGTTAGCGGGAGCTGGGATGAGCAGTTCTTC. The encoded protein is CASRVSGSWDEQFF.

The V gene is TRBV20-1, the J gene TRBJ2-5; no reliable D call. Germline V gene data show CDR1 as DFQATT and CDR2 as SNEGSKA (reference sequence). CDR3 size: 14 residues. The germline V and J ends were trimmed by 3 bases and 2 bases, with 13 bases remaining between them. The CDR3 DNA sequence: TGCAGTGCTAGTTTGTACAGCGCGCAAGAGACCCAGTACTTC. Its protein product is CSASLYSAQETQYF.